Only a few counts were recorded for the clone carrying this T cell receptor beta chain. Its antigen is as yet unknown. Once sorted, every population was more than 95% pure. The data stem from a study of beta chain features in type 1 diabetes. Study as a whole: Summed over all samples, the examined sorted cells came to about 110 million. General study points: Among patients with Type 1 diabetes, TCRB CDR3s were moderately but significantly shorter in every one of the four CD4+ subsets.

The authors reverse transcribed all of the isolated RNA, so sequencing captured expressed TCRB transcripts. Profiling relied on immunoSEQ multiplex PCR, and the TCRdb table lists in-frame clones only, not all of them. The sample has roughly 610,000 clones, 15% to 17% seen once. Trimming left V 1 base short and J 0 bases short, with 16 bases between. This CDR3 has 17 residues. The germline gives CDR1 SEHNR, CDR2 FQNEAQ (reference sequence). Sequencing was carried out using naive CD4+ T cells from blood. The clonotype originates from a man aged 18 to 29 in good health. The chain employs TRBV7-9 and TRBJ2-7; TRBD1 is a possible D gene (5 bases). DNA for the CDR3: TGTGCCAGCAGCTTAGTTATGTTTTCAGGGTCCTCCTACGAGCAGTACTTC. Residues: CASSLVMFSGSSYEQYF.